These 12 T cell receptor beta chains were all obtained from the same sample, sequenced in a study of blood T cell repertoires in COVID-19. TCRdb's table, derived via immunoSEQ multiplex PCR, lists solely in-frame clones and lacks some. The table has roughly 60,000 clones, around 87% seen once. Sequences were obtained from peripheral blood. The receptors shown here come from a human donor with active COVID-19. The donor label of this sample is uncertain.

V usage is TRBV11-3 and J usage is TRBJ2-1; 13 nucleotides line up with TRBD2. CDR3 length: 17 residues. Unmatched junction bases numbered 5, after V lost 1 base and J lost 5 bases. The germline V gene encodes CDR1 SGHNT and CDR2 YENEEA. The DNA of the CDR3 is TGTGCCAGCAGCTTAGGTGTCGGGACTAGCGGGGACAATGAGCAGTTCTTC. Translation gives CASSLGVGTSGDNEQFF.

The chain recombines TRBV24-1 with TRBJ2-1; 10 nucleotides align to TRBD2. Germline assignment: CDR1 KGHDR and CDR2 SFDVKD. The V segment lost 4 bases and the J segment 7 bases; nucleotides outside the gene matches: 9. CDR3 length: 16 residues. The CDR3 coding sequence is TGTGCCACCAGTGAAAGAGCGGGAGGGCCGAGAAATGAGCAGTTCTTC. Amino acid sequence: CATSERAGGPRNEQFF.

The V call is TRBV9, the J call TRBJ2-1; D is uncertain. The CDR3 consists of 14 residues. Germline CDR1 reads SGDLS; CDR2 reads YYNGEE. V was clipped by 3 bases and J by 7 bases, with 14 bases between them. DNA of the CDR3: TGTGCCAGCAGCGCTCAATCCCTCGGGAATGAGCAGTTCTTC. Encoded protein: CASSAQSLGNEQFF.

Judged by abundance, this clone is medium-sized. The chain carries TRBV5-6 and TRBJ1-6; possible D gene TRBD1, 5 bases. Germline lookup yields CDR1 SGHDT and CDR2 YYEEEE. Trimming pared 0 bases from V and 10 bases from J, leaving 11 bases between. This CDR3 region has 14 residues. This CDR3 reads CASSLVRGRSPLHF. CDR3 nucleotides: TGTGCCAGCAGCTTGGTCCGGGGGAGATCACCCCTCCACTTT.

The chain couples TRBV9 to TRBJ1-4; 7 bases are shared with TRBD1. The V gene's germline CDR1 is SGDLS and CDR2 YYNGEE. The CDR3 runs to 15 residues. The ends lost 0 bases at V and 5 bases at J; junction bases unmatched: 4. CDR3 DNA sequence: TGTGCCAGCAGCGTAGAAGGGGGCACGAATGAAAAACTGTTTTTT. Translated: CASSVEGGTNEKLFF. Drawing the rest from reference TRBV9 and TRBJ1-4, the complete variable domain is DSGVTQTPKHLITATGQRVTLRCSPRSGDLSVYWYQQSLDQGLQFLIQYYNGEERAKGNILERFSAQQFPDLHSELNLSSLELGDSALYFCASSVEGGTNEKLFFGSGTQLSVL.

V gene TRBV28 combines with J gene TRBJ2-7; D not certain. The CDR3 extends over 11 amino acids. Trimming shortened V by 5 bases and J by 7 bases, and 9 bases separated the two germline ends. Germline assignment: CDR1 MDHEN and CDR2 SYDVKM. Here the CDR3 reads CASSHTGEQYF. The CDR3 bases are TGTGCCAGCAGTCATACGGGTGAGCAGTACTTC.

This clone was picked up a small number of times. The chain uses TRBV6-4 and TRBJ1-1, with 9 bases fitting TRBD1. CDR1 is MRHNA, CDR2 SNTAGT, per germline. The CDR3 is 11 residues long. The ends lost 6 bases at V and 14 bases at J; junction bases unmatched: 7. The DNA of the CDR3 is TGTGCCAGCAGGGACAGGGGCGCTTTGTTCTTT. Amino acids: CASRDRGALFF.

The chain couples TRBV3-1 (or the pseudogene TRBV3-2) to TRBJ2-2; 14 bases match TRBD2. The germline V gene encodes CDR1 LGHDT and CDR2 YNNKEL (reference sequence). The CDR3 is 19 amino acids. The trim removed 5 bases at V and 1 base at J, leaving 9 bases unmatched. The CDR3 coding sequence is TGTGCCAGCAGCAAGCGGAGAGGACTAGCGGGGGGGAACACCGGGGAGCTGTTTTTT. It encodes CASSKRRGLAGGNTGELFF.

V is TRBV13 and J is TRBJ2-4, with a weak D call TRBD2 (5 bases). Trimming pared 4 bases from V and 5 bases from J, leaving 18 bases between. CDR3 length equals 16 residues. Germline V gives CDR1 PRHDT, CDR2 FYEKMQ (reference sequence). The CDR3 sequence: CASSSRSIVGENIQYF. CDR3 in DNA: TGTGCCAGCAGCTCCCGCTCCATCGTGGGAGAAAACATTCAGTACTTC.

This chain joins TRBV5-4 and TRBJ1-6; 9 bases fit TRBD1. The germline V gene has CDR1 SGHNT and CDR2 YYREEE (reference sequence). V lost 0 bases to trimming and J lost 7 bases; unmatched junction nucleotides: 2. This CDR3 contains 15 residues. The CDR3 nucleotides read TGTGCCAGCAGCTTGGCCGGGACAGGGAATTCACCCCTCCACTTT. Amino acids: CASSLAGTGNSPLHF.

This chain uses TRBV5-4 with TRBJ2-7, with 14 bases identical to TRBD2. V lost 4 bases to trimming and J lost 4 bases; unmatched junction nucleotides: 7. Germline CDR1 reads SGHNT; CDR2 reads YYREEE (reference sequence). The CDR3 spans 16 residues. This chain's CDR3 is CASSPGLAGGPYEQYF. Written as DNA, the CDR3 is TGTGCCAGCAGCCCCGGACTAGCGGGGGGTCCATACGAGCAGTACTTC.

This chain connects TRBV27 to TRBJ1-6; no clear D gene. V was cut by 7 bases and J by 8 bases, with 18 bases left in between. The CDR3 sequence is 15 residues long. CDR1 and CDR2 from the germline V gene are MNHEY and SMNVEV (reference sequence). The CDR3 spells CASTPVRGSDSPLHF. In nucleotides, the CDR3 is TGTGCCAGCACCCCTGTCCGGGGTTCGGATTCACCCCTCCACTTT.